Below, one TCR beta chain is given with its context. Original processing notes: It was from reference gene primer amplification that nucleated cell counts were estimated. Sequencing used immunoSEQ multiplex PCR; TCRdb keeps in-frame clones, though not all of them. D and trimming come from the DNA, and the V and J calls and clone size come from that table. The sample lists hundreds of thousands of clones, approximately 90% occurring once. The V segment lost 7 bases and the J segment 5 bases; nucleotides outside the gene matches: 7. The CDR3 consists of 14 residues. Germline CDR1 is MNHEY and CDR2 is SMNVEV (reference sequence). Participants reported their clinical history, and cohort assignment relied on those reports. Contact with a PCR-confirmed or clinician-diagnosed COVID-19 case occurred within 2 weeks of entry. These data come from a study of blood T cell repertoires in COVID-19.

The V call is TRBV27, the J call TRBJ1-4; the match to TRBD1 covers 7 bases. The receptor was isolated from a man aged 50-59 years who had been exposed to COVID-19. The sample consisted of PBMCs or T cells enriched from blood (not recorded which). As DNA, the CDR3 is TGTGCCAGCAAAATGACAGGGTACAATGAAAAACTGTTTTTT. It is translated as CASKMTGYNEKLFF.